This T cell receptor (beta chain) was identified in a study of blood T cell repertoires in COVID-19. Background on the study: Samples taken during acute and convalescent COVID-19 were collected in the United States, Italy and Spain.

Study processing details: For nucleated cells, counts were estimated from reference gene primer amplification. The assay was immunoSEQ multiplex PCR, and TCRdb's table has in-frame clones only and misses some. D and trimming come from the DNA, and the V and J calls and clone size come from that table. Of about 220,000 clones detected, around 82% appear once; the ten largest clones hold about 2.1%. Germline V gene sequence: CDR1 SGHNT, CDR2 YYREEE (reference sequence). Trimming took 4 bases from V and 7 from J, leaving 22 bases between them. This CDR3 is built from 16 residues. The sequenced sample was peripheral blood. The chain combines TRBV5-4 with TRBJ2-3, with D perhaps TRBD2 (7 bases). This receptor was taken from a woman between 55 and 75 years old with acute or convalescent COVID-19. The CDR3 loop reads CASSTGGGGAINTQYF. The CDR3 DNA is TGTGCCAGCAGCACGGGAGGTGGGGGGGCCATAAATACGCAGTATTTT.